This T cell receptor (beta chain) comes out of a study of T cells in tuberculosis. Study summary: A South African cohort included IGRA-negative adolescents, latently infected IGRA-positive adolescents and adults with active tuberculosis. PBMC were archived before or within 7 days of starting treatment.

Study-level findings and limits: Smaller distances to GMM-specific TCRs suggested their expansion in active tuberculosis.

Germline V gene lookup returns CDR1 LNHDA and CDR2 SQIVND (reference sequence). This CDR3 has 17 amino acids. After removal of 3 bases from V and 5 bases from J, the junction contained 13 bases not matched to a gene. Profiled with immunoSEQ multiplex PCR; TCRdb holds only in-frame clones, not every one. Of over 25,000 clones in the sample, around 90% were seen once. As for this clone: Antigen unknown.

As for time point: new active TB diagnosis, blood taken before or within 7 days of starting treatment. Patients were newly diagnosed, HIV-seronegative, and aged 18 or older. Here the sequenced sample was PBMCs, taken at tuberculosis diagnosis. The chain combines TRBV19 with TRBJ1-1; TRBD1 matches 9 bases. The receptor comes from an adult with tuberculosis. Some clones in this sample may be carry-over from other donors' samples. The CDR3 protein is CASSINPGQGMGTEAFF. The CDR3 DNA follows: TGTGCCAGTAGTATTAATCCGGGACAGGGTATGGGTACTGAAGCTTTCTTT.